This TCR beta chain was documented in a study of OX40 agonist ivuxolimab in advanced cancers. For the study at large: The study enrolled dose-escalation patients with hepatocellular carcinoma, melanoma, renal cell or head and neck cancer.

Some clones are missing from TCRdb's copy, which holds only in-frame ones; the method was immunoSEQ multiplex PCR. The repertoire holds about 34,000 clones, around 90% seen once, with 9.1% in the top ten. The germline gives CDR1 LGHNA, CDR2 YNFKEQ. V shed 1 base and J 4 bases; nucleotides not matched to a gene: 6. This CDR3 comprises 16 residues. About this clone itself: The target antigen is unknown.

Broader study findings: There were, on average, more expanded clones in CD8+ T cells than in CD4+. Low normalized T-cell clonal expansion also characterized some of the nonresponders. Among expanded peripheral T cells, antigen specificity went undetermined.

V is TRBV4-2 and J is TRBJ2-7; 11 nucleotides align to TRBD2. The sequence was collected from an adult with an advanced solid tumor such as melanoma, head and neck, liver or kidney cancer. Sequences were derived from CD4+ or CD8+ T cells sorted from blood, sampled in a trial of the OX40 agonist ivuxolimab. CDR3 nucleotide sequence: TGTGCCAGCAGCCAAGGACTAGCGGGAACCATATACGAGCAGTACTTC. Translating it yields CASSQGLAGTIYEQYF.